The T cell receptor beta chain under discussion was sequenced for a study of OX40 agonist ivuxolimab in advanced cancers. Context from the whole study: Ivuxolimab was a fully human IgG2 agonistic monoclonal antibody targeting the costimulatory receptor OX40 (CD134). Intravenous ivuxolimab was administered to patients every 2 weeks at six dose levels: 0.01, 0.1, 0.3, 1.5, 3 and 10 mg/kg. Among the roughly 50 dose-escalation patients, some 20 had hepatocellular carcinoma, about 15 melanoma, 9 renal cell carcinoma and 9 head and neck cancer. In the dose-escalation cohort, 65% to 90% of patients were male, and the mean age was around 60 years, with a range of roughly 20 to 80. Prior anti-PD-1, anti-PD-L1 or anti-CTLA-4 therapy was permitted, and approximately 39% of dose-escalation patients had received checkpoint inhibitors. Partial responses occurred in three dose-escalation patients: two with cutaneous melanoma and one with hepatocellular carcinoma. The point of sequencing TCRbeta in the periphery was to test whether ivuxolimab changed TCR sequence diversity and drove clonal T-cell expansion. The paper covers the monotherapy dose-escalation part of the phase I ivuxolimab trial, which included N ≈ 54 patients.

Genomic DNA was isolated from the sorted cells so that the TCRbeta CDR3 region could be sequenced. The immunoSEQ Assay was used for sequencing of TCRbeta CDR3 regions. Sourced from immuneACCESS, this table was stored by TCRdb with only in-frame sequences that have V and J called. A share of the clones is absent; for the studies checked, an unresolved V gene accounts for under half, and the remainder has no known explanation. Counted in this sample were tens of thousands of clones; about nine tenths of them appeared once. The ten largest clones capture about 1.3% of the sample. A word on this clone: What this receptor recognizes is not known. Per-base qualities were not stored, and no clone one base away is much larger. Other DNA sequences in the same sample also yield this CDR3.

Patients with a history of autoimmune disease or receiving systemic immunosuppression were excluded from the trial. In every dose cohort, peripheral blood was drawn for TCR sequencing at baseline, cycle 4 day 1, and cycle 7 day 1. The samples were drawn from a first-in-human, open-label, multicenter phase I dose-escalation trial of ivuxolimab. Adults with locally advanced or metastatic melanoma, renal cell, hepatocellular, or head and neck squamous cell carcinoma were enrolled in the trial. CD4+ and CD8+ T cells were sorted separately from peripheral blood before TCR sequencing. General findings and caveats noted by the study authors: Partial responders in the 0.1-3.0 mg/kg groups had among the lowest normalized peripheral clonal expansion, especially among CD8+ T cells. At doses of 0.1 to 3.0 mg/kg, clonal expansion of both CD4+ and CD8+ T cells in blood was seen between baseline and week 6. The antigen specificity of the clonally expanded peripheral T cells was not determined. Low levels of normalized T-cell clonal expansion were also seen in some nonresponding patients. After ivuxolimab, CD8+ T cells had more expanded clones than CD4+ T cells on average.

The CDR3 goes from the cysteine to the phenylalanine over 14 residues. Only CDR3 DNA remains: 42 bases, in frame from the first base. The germline ends are 10 bases apart after V is trimmed by 1 base and J by 4 bases. Looking up the germline V gene yields CDR1 SGHNT and CDR2 YENEEA. This TCR was sampled from an adult with an advanced solid tumor such as melanoma, head and neck, liver or kidney cancer. The sequencing here drew on CD4+ or CD8+ T cells sorted from blood, taken in a trial of the OX40 agonist ivuxolimab. The sequence joins TRBV11-3 to TRBJ1-1, with TRBD1 tentatively as D gene (5 bases match). Here the CDR3 is given as CASSLGRGSTEAFF. The nucleotide sequence reads TGTGCCAGCAGCTTAGGAAGGGGCAGCACTGAAGCTTTCTTT.